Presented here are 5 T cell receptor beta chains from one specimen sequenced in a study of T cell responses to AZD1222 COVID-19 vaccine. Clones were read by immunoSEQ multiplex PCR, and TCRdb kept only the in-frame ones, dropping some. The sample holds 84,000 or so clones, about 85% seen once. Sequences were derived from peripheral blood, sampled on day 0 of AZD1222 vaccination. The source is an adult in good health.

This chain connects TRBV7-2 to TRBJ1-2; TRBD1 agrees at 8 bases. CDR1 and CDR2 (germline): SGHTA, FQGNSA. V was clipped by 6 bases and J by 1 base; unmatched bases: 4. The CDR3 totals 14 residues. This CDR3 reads CASRKQGDNYGYTF. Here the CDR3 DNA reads TGTGCCAGCAGGAAACAGGGGGATAACTATGGCTACACCTTC.

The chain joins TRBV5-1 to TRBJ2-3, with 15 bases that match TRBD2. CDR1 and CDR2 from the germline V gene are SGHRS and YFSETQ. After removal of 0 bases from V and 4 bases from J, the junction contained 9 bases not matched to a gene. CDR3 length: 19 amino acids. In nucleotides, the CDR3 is TGCGCCAGCAGCTTGGCCAGGACTAGCGGGAGGGCGTTGGCAGATACGCAGTATTTT. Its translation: CASSLARTSGRALADTQYF.

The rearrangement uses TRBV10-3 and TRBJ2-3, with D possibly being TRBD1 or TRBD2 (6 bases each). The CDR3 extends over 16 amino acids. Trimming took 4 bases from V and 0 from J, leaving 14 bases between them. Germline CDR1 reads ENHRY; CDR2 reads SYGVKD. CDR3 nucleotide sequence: TGTGCCATCAGTGGTGGAAGGGGGACTAGCACAGATACGCAGTATTTT. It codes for CAISGGRGTSTDTQYF.

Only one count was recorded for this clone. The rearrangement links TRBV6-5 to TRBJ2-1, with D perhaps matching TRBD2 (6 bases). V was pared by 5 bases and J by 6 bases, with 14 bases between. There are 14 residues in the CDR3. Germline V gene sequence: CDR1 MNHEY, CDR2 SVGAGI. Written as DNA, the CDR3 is TGTGCCAGCAGTCCCGGGGGAGCGATCAATGAGCAGTTCTTC. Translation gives CASSPGGAINEQFF.

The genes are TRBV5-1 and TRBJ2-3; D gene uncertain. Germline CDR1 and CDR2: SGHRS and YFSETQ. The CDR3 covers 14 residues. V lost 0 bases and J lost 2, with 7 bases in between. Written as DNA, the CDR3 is TGCGCCAGCAGCTTGGCGGAGCCCACAGATACGCAGTATTTT. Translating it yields CASSLAEPTDTQYF. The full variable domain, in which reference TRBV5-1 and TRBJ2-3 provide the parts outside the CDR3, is KAGVTQTPRYLIKTRGQQVTLSCSPISGHRSVSWYQQTPGQGLQFLFEYFSETQRNKGNFPGRFSGRQFSNSRSEMNVSTLELGDSALYLCASSLAEPTDTQYFGPGTRLTVL.